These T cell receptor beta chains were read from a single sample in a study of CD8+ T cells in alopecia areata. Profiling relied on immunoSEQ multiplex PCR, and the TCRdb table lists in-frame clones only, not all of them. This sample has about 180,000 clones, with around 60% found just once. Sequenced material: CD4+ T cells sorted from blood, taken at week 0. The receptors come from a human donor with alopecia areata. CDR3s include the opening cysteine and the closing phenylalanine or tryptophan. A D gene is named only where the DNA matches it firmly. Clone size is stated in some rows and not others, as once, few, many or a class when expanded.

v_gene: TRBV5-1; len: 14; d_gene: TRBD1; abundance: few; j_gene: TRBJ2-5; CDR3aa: CASSHGTGEETQYF; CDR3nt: TGCGCCAGCAGCCACGGGACAGGGGAAGAGACCCAGTACTTC
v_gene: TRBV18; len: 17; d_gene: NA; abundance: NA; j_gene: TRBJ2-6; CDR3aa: CASSPLEGRTGANVLTF; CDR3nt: TGTGCCAGCTCCCCCCTTGAGGGTCGTACTGGGGCCAACGTCCTGACTTTC
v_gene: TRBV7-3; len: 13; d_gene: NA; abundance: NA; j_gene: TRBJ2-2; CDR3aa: CASSESYTGELFF; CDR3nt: TGTGCCAGCAGCGAGTCATACACCGGGGAGCTGTTTTTT
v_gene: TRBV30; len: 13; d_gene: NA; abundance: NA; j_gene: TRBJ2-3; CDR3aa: CAWSTTGKNTQYF; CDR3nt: TGTGCCTGGAGTACGACGGGTAAAAATACGCAGTATTTT
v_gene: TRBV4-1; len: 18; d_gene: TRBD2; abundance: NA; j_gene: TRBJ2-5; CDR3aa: CASSQESLAGGPGETQYF; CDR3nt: TGCGCCAGCAGCCAAGAGTCACTAGCGGGGGGGCCGGGAGAGACCCAGTACTTC
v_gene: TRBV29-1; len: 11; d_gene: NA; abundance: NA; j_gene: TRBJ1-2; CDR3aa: CSGEEYYGYTF; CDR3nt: TGCAGCGGGGAGGAATATTATGGCTACACCTTC
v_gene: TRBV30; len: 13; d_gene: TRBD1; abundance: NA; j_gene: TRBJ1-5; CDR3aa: CAWRSRDSQPQHF; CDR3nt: TGTGCCTGGAGATCTAGGGACAGTCAGCCCCAGCATTTT
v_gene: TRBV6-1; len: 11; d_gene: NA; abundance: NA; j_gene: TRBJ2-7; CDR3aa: CASSERGEQYF; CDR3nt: TGTGCCAGCAGTGAACGGGGGGAGCAGTACTTC
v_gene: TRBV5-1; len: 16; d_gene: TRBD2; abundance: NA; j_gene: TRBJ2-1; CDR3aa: CASSGGSSGGPRREFF; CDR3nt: TGCGCCAGCAGCGGTGGGTCTAGCGGGGGGCCCCGACGTGAGTTCTTC
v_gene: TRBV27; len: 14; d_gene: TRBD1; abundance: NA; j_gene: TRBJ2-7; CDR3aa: CASSVDRVSAEQYF; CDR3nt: TGTGCCAGCAGTGTAGACAGGGTATCGGCCGAGCAGTACTTC
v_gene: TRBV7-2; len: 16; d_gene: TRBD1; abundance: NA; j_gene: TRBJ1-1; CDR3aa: CASSPQGGWAVSEAFF; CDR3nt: TGTGCCAGCAGCCCTCAGGGGGGCTGGGCTGTTTCTGAAGCTTTCTTT